This T cell receptor beta chain was retrieved from a study of T-cell reconstitution after alpha-beta-depleted transplantation in children. Per germline, CDR1 SGHVS and CDR2 FNYEAQ. The CDR3 is 16 residues long. V lost 3 bases to trimming and J lost 4 bases, with 15 bases between them. Using unique molecular identifiers, the investigators prepared the TCRbeta library. Each CDR3 protein gets one entry after TCRdb re-called the PCR reads with MiXCR. Counted here are a few hundred thousand distinct CDR3 sequences, approximately 10% occurring once; the ten biggest clones make up 2% to 3%. This receptor was obtained from a human donor who donated a stem cell graft to a child with acute lymphoblastic leukemia. Sample: PBMCs from the stem cell graft donor, taken from the stem cell graft. The V call is TRBV7-6, the J call TRBJ2-2; D perhaps matches TRBD2 (5 bases). Here the CDR3 DNA reads TGTGCCAGCAGCTTTTCGGCTAGCTGGGTCACCGGGGAGCTGTTTTTT. Translation gives CASSFSASWVTGELFF.